These 8 T cell receptor beta chains share one sample of origin, sequenced in a study of molecular identifiers for immune sequencing clone quantification. TCRdb re-called the PCR reads with MiXCR, one entry per CDR3 protein. Of just under 65,000 distinct CDR3 sequences listed, over 15% are singletons. Sample: naive CD8+ T cells from blood, with Jurkat cell RNA spiked in. Subset here: FACS-sorted CD8+CD4-CCR7+CD45RA+ naive T cells. These receptors were collected from a human donor in good health. Some libraries in this study had Jurkat cell RNA spiked in.

This clonotype was detected ten times or more. DNA of the CDR3: TGTGCCAGCAGTGTGGACGGGAGGGGTGAAAAACTGTTTTTT. Its protein product is CASSVDGRGEKLFF. The J gene is TRBJ1-4, the V gene TRBV28, with a tentative D call TRBD1 (5 bases). CDR1 is MDHEN, CDR2 SYDVKM, per germline. V lost 5 bases and J lost 7, with 14 bases in between. The CDR3 has 14 amino acids.

This clonotype was observed a few times. The chain has TRBV5-1 and TRBJ2-1; a weak D match, TRBD2 (6 bases). Germline V gene sequence: CDR1 SGHRS, CDR2 YFSETQ. Trimming took 0 bases from V and 2 from J, leaving 27 bases between them. The CDR3 has 21 residues. In DNA form, the CDR3 reads TGCGCCAGCAGCTTGGCCCCGATAATTCGGGCACAGGCGGGGCCCTACAATGAGCAGTTCTTC. This translates into CASSLAPIIRAQAGPYNEQFF.

This clonotype was recorded a few times. The chain employs TRBV11-2 and TRBJ2-1, with a tentative D call TRBD2 (5 bases). CDR3 length equals 15 residues. The V gene lost 1 base and the J gene lost 1 base, with 8 bases spanning the gap. Per germline, CDR1 SGHAT and CDR2 FQNNGV. The CDR3 reads CASSLARGSYNEQFF. The CDR3 coding sequence is TGTGCCAGCAGCTTAGCCCGGGGTTCCTACAATGAGCAGTTCTTC.

Comment on this clonotype: A much larger clone lies one base from this, so it may be a read error. In nucleotides, the CDR3 is TGTGCCAGCAGCCCAAAGGAGGGATTTAATGAAAAACTGTTTTTT. This encodes CASSPKEGFNEKLFF. The chain combines TRBV7-9 with TRBJ1-4; D gene ambiguous. The germline V gene has CDR1 SEHNR and CDR2 FQNEAQ (reference sequence). The CDR3 spans 15 residues. V was trimmed by 5 bases and J by 4 bases, leaving 14 bases between them.

The genes are TRBV5-6 and TRBJ1-4; no definite D call. Germline V gene sequence: CDR1 SGHDT, CDR2 YYEEEE. The CDR3 runs to 15 residues. The V end was cut by 0 bases, the J end by 4 bases, with 10 bases between. CDR3 residues: CASSLVEDYNEKLFF. CDR3 DNA: TGTGCCAGCAGCTTGGTAGAAGATTATAATGAAAAACTGTTTTTT.

There are many counts of this clonotype. This chain links TRBV20-1 with TRBJ2-1, with 8 bases fitting TRBD2. The CDR3 runs to 16 residues. Germline lookup yields CDR1 DFQATT and CDR2 SNEGSKA (reference sequence). The V and J ends lost 0 bases and 7 bases, in that order; junction bases with no gene match: 11. Written as DNA, the CDR3 is TGCAGTGCTAGAGATCTGAGCGGGAGTCCTGTGAATGAGCAGTTCTTC. It codes for CSARDLSGSPVNEQFF.

A remark on this clonotype: Its ends do not fully match the called genes, so a read error is possible. The rearrangement joins TRBV5-3 to TRBJ2-2, with D possibly being TRBD2 (5 bases). TRBV5-3 is filed as an ORF, its function uncertain. There are 12 residues in the CDR3. CDR3 in DNA: TGTGCCAGCAGCCCGACAACCGGGGAGCTGGTTTTT. It is translated as CASSPTTGELVF.

This chain connects TRBV7-8 to TRBJ2-3; possibly TRBD1 for D (5 bases). The CDR3 contains 14 residues. Germline loops: CDR1 SGHVS, CDR2 FQNEAQ. The V gene lost 5 bases and the J gene lost 8 bases, with 17 bases spanning the gap. The CDR3 bases are TGTGCCAGCAGCCTAGGGGCCGATTACGGTACGCAGTATTTT. Amino acids: CASSLGADYGTQYF.